The table lists the clone carrying this TCR beta chain with many counts. Its cognate antigen is unknown. Both iRepertoire HTBI primers and Arm-PCR of CDR3 regions were used to build the TCR beta libraries. TCRdb fed the multiplex PCR reads into MiXCR, producing one record per CDR3 protein. The table lists about 620,000 distinct CDR3 sequences, around 17% of them singletons. This sample is part of a study of regulatory T cells in long-lasting Graves disease. Study-level points and caveats: Favoring TRBV28, TRBJ1-2 and TRBJ2-5 was a feature seen in persistent disease.

Germline values: CDR1 KGHDR, CDR2 SFDVKD. There are 12 residues in the CDR3. V lost 5 bases, J lost 5 bases, and 6 bases lay in between. Time point noted: newly diagnosed GD, antithyroid drugs for less than 3 months. The authors made the TCR library using RNA they extracted from PBMCs. The data were also submitted as part of a second study, on T cells in Graves' hyperthyroidism and ophthalmopathy.

The sample in question was peripheral blood mononuclear cells (PBMCs), obtained at new diagnosis, from a patient treated with antithyroid drugs. The TCR was taken from a woman in her thirties with Graves disease. The chain uses TRBV24-1 and TRBJ1-5; weak D call: TRBD1 (5 bases). The CDR3 here is CATSGGDQPQHF. The CDR3 coding sequence is TGTGCCACCAGTGGGGGCGATCAGCCCCAGCATTTT.